This T cell receptor (beta chain) was retrieved from a study of blood T cell repertoires in COVID-19. The overall study: Donors in the United States, Italy and Spain gave samples during acute or convalescent COVID-19.

Authors' methods: Amplification of reference gene primers provided the estimated nucleated cell counts. Generated by immunoSEQ multiplex PCR, the TCRdb table keeps only in-frame clones and is missing some. That table gives V, J and clone size, and the DNA gave D and trimming. Seen here are 80,000 to 90,000 clones, approximately 88% observed once, and the top ten hold 5.4%. This receptor was obtained from a man aged 55 to 69 with acute or convalescent COVID-19. Specimen: peripheral blood.

The CDR3 coding sequence is TGTGCCAGCAGCTTAGAAGCGGGGAGAGAGACCCAGTACTTC. Its translation is CASSLEAGRETQYF. This chain connects TRBV7-2 to TRBJ2-5, with 7 bases aligning to TRBD2. Germline V CDR1 and CDR2: SGHTA, FQGNSA. Unmatched junction bases numbered 3, after V lost 1 base and J lost 4 bases. There are 14 residues in the CDR3.